This T cell receptor (beta chain) was profiled in a study of neoadjuvant anti-PD-1 for oral cavity cancer. CDR1 and CDR2 (germline): MGHRA, YSYEKL. The CDR3 length is 14 residues. V was shortened by 1 base and J by 0 bases, with 7 bases between the two germline ends. This clone was recorded once. Antigen specificity is unknown. Most tumor samples had roughly 4.4 ug input DNA in two replicates. Method: immunoSEQ multiplex PCR; TCRdb's copy keeps in-frame clones and lacks some. The sample holds about 9,300 clones, 60% to 75% seen once. Study-level points and caveats: With a few patients per group, TCR findings need larger cohorts.

Sequences were derived from tumor tissue, sampled before nivolumab (anti-PD-1) treatment. The gene calls are TRBV4-1 and TRBJ2-7; D is undetermined. This TCR was sampled from a person aged 35-79 years with oral cavity squamous cell carcinoma. CDR3 loop: CASSQGFGSYEQYF. In nucleotides, the CDR3 is TGCGCCAGCAGCCAAGGGTTCGGCTCCTACGAGCAGTACTTC.